The T cell receptor (beta chain) described here comes from a study of regulatory T cells in long-lasting Graves disease (dated by TCRdb to the early 2020s). In terms of the full investigation: Persistent Graves' disease meant more than 5 years of antithyroid drug treatment with TSH receptor autoantibodies that stayed positive. Antithyroid drugs had been taken for approximately 10 years on average by persistent Graves' disease patients in the clinical cohort. A total of about 33 samples underwent TCR sequencing: around 13 from persistent and some 20 from newly diagnosed Graves' disease patients. The study was registered as a clinical trial and conducted in China. This study used TCR sequencing and RNA sequencing of peripheral blood to compare persistent Graves' disease patients against newly diagnosed Graves' disease patients.

This clonotype was observed at least ten times. Its antigen specificity is not known. No qualities accompany the bases; no much larger clone lies one base away. CDR3 length: 18 amino acids, cysteine to phenylalanine. The read is trimmed to its CDR3 DNA, 54 bases read in frame from base 1. The germline V gene (reference sequence) gives CDR1 as SEHNR and CDR2 as FQNEAQ. Relative to germline, V is missing 4 bases and J is missing 7 bases, with 17 bases of the junction outside any gene match. Library prep was done by multiplex PCR. Sequencing took place on an Illumina HiSeq 4000. iRepertoire HTBI primers and Arm-PCR amplification of CDR3 regions were used to construct TCR beta libraries. Gel purification was performed on PCR products prior to sequencing. The authors' analysis ran thus. Gene usage analysis of CDR3 amino acid clonotypes relied on the 60 or so TRBV and 14 TRBJ segments identified across samples. Filtered high-quality paired reads were merged into contigs using COPE and FqMerger. BLAST was used to align contigs to IMGT TRBV, TRBD and TRBJ reference genes, and CDR3 was defined according to IMGT. Any clonotype with a frequency above 0.1% was counted as a highly expanded clone. Repertoire diversity was measured by Shannon entropy, and V-J evenness by the Gini coefficient. A clonotype was considered public if more than one individual shared it. TCRdb reran the public reads through fastp at Q25 and MiXCR, keeping productive beta chains. Each CDR3 protein appears once, grouped with its most common genes and DNA. For this entry, the V and J calls and clone size follow TCRdb and not the study's own pipeline. This sample has a few hundred thousand distinct CDR3 sequences in its table, and 20% to 30% of those were observed once. Around 24% of the sample is in the top ten clones.

The time point label here, explained by the study, means: persistent/refractory GD, antithyroid drugs over 5 years with positive TRAb. For both TCR sequencing and RNA sequencing, RNA was extracted from PBMCs in TRIzol. The diagnosis of Graves' disease was made according to American Thyroid Association guidelines. The patients came from an endocrinology department in Xi'an, China. Each patient gave around 9 milliliters of peripheral blood, collected in an EDTA anticoagulant tube. PBMCs were isolated by Ficoll Paque Plus density gradient separation without further T cell sorting. An Agilent 2100 Bioanalyzer and agarose gel were used to check RNA quality, and a NanoDrop 2000 was used to measure RNA concentration. Broader findings and caveats from the paper: Persistent disease showed preferential use of TRBV28, TRBJ1-2 and TRBJ2-5, whereas newly diagnosed disease favored TRBV20-1 and TRBJ2-1. Compared with newly diagnosed patients, persistent Graves' disease patients had lower TCR Shannon entropy and fewer highly expanded clones, which suggests clonal expansion. As a limitation, the authors acknowledged that the small sample size may reduce accuracy. Sequencing and analysis were restricted to the TCR beta chain. Patients with persistent disease shared more public clonotypes (around 2,700) than newly diagnosed patients did (966). Peripheral blood alone was examined, since thyroid tissue, which constituted the primary lesion, could not be accessed.

This receptor was identified in a female donor with Graves disease. The sequenced sample was peripheral blood mononuclear cells (PBMCs), obtained when the disease was refractory, from a patient treated with antithyroid drugs. The chain was built from TRBV7-9 and TRBJ2-7; TRBD2 matches 12 bases in the middle. Read as DNA, the sequence is TGTGCCAGCAGCTCGCCTGGACTAGCGGGATTTCTGGCAGATGAGCAGTACTTC. Translated, it gives CASSSPGLAGFLADEQYF.